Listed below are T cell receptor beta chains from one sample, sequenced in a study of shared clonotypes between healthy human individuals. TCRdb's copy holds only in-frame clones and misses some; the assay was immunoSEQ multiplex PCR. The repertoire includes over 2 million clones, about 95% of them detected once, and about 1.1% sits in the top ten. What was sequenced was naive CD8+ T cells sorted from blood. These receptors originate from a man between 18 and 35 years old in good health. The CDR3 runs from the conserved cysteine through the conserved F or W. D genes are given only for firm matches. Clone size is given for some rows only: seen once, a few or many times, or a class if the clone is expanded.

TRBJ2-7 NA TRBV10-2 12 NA TGCGCCAGCAGTGAGTGGAGCTACGAGCAGTACTTC CASSEWSYEQYF
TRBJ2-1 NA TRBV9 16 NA TGTGCCAGCAGCCTCAGAGGTATGGGGGCCATCGATGAGCAGTTCTTC CASSLRGMGAIDEQFF
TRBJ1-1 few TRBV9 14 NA TGTGCCAGCAGCGTAGAGGCGATGAACACTGAAGCTTTCTTT CASSVEAMNTEAFF
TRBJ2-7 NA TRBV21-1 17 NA TGTGCCAGCAGCACAACCCTGGGACTAGAGGATCCCTACGAGCAGTACTTC CASSTTLGLEDPYEQYF
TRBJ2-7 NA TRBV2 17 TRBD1 TGTGCCAGCAGTGAAGATAGGACAGGTTTTCGCTCCTACGAGCAGTACTTC CASSEDRTGFRSYEQYF
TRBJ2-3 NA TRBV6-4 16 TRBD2 TGTGCCAGCAGTGACCAGCGGGGGGGCCACACAGATACGCAGTATTTT CASSDQRGGHTDTQYF
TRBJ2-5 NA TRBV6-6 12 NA TGTGCCAGCAGTTACTCCTGGGAGACCCAGTACTTC CASSYSWETQYF
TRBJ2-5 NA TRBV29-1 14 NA TGCAGCGTTGAAGGGTGGGGGGGCGAAGAGACCCAGTACTTC CSVEGWGGEETQYF
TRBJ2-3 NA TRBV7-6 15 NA TGTGCCAGCAGCTTAGCGGGGAGTATACAGGTTGGGCAGTATTTT CASSLAGSIQVGQYF
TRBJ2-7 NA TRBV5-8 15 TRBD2 TGTGCCAGCAGCCCCCGACTAGCGAGCTTTGACGAGCAGTACTTC CASSPRLASFDEQYF
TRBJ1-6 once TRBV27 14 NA TGTGCCAGCAGTTACCCTACCCGGGGGTCACCCCTCCACTTT CASSYPTRGSPLHF
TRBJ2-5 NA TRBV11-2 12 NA TGTGCCAGACTAGTAGGGGTCGGTCCCCAGTACTTC CARLVGVGPQYF
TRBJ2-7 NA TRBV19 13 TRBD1 TGTGCCAGTAGCGCGACAGGGGTCTACGAGCAGTACTTC CASSATGVYEQYF
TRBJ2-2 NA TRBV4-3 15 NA TGCGCCAGCAGCCAAGATCAGGGTTGGACCGGGGAGCTGTTTTTT CASSQDQGWTGELFF
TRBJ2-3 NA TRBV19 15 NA TGTGCCAGTAGTATGGGAGTAGGGAGCACAGATACGCAGTATTTT CASSMGVGSTDTQYF
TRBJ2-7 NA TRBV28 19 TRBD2 TGTGCCAGCAGTTTATCTCCCAACTTACTAGCGGGGACAACCTACGAGCAGTACTTC CASSLSPNLLAGTTYEQYF
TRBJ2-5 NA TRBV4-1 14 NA TGCGCCAGCAGCCGGGGCGGACAGAAAGAGACCCAGTACTTC CASSRGGQKETQYF
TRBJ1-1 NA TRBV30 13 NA TGTGCCTGGAACCTAGGGGGGAACACTGAAGCTTTCTTT CAWNLGGNTEAFF
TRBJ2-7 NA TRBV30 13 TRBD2 TGTGCCTGGACCCAGCGGGAGACCTACGAGCAGTACTTC CAWTQRETYEQYF
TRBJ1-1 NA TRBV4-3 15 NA TGCGCCAGCAGCCAAGATAGAACAGGGTACACTGAAGCTTTCTTT CASSQDRTGYTEAFF
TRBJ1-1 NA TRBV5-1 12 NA TGCGCCAGCAGCTCGATGAATGGTGAAGCTTTCTTT CASSSMNGEAFF
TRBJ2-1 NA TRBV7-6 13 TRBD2 TGTGCCAGCAGCTCGGGACTAGACAATGAGCAGTTCTTC CASSSGLDNEQFF
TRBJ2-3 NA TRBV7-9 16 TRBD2 TGTGCCAGCAGTAAAGGACTAGCGGAATACACAGATACGCAGTATTTT CASSKGLAEYTDTQYF
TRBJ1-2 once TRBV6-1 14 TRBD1 TGTGCCAGCAGTGACCCGGGACAGTTCTATGGCTACACCTTC CASSDPGQFYGYTF
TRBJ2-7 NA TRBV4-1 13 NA TGCGCCAGCAGCCAAGTCGGGGGCTACGAGCAGTACTTC CASSQVGGYEQYF
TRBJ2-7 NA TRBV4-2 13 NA TGTGCCAGCAGCCAAGACAGGGGCTACGAGCAGTACTTC CASSQDRGYEQYF
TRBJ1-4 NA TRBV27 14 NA TGTGCCAGCAGTTTAGGTGGGGATTATGAAAAACTGTTTTTT CASSLGGDYEKLFF
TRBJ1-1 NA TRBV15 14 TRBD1 TGTGCCACCACCGAGACAGGGACGAACACTGAAGCTTTCTTT CATTETGTNTEAFF
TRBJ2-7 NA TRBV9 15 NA TGTGCCAGCAGCGAAACCCCAGGACTAAACTACGAGCAGTACTTC CASSETPGLNYEQYF
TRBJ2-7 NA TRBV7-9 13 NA TGTGCCAGCAGCTTAGTTTCTGGCTACGAGCAGTACTTC CASSLVSGYEQYF
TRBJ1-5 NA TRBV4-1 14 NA TGCGCCAGCAGCCAAGCACAGTCAAATCAGCCCCAGCATTTT CASSQAQSNQPQHF
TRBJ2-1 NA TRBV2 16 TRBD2 TGTGCCAGCAGTTTGGGCCGACTAGCGGGAGTTCTTGAGCAGTTCTTC CASSLGRLAGVLEQFF
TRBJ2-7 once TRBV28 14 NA TGTGCCAGCAGTTTGGAGGACTGGACCTACGAGCAGTACTTC CASSLEDWTYEQYF
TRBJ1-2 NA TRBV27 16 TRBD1 TGTGCCAGCAGTTTATTAGGGACAGGGGGCGGGTATGGCTACACCTTC CASSLLGTGGGYGYTF
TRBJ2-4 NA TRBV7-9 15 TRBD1 TGTGCCAGCAGCTGGACGGGACAGGGAGGAAACATTCAGTACTTC CASSWTGQGGNIQYF
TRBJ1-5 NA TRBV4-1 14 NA TGCGCCAGCAGCCAAGAGACCTTTGCTCAGCCCCAGCATTTT CASSQETFAQPQHF
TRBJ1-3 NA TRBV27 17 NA TGTGCCAGCAGACGCCTAGCAGGGTTAGACCCTGGAAACACCATATATTTT CASRRLAGLDPGNTIYF
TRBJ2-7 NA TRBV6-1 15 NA TGTGCCAGCAGTGAACAAGGAGGGGGCTCCTACGAGCAGTACTTC CASSEQGGGSYEQYF
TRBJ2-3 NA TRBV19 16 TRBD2 TGTGCCAGTAGTATAGGGGTCTCACCGGCGGGGGGAACGCAGTATTTT CASSIGVSPAGGTQYF
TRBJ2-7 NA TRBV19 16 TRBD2 TGTGCCAGTAGTATCCTGGGACTAGCGGGGGCCTACGAGCAGTACTTC CASSILGLAGAYEQYF
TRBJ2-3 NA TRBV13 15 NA TGTGCCAGCAGCTTGTTCAGGGACGGGACAGATACGCAGTATTTT CASSLFRDGTDTQYF
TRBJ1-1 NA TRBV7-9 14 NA TGTGCCAGCAGCTTAGATGGGGAGTACACTGAAGCTTTCTTT CASSLDGEYTEAFF
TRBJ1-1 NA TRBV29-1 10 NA TGCAGCGTTGTTAGGGGTATTGCTTTCTTT CSVVRGIAFF
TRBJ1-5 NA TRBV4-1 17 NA TGCGCCAGCAGCCAAGAACGGGCAGTGGGCGGCAATCAGCCCCAGCATTTT CASSQERAVGGNQPQHF